What follows is one T cell receptor (beta chain) and its context. This clonotype was observed at least ten times. It has no known antigen specificity. Nothing much larger sits one base from this clone, and base qualities are not available. Libraries were prepared through RT-PCR. Sequencing was performed on an Illumina HiSeq 2500. TCRdb applied fastp at Q25 and MiXCR to the public reads, then kept only in-frame beta chains. Duplicate CDR3 protein sequences are folded into a single record with the most common DNA and genes. This sample gives 500,000 to 600,000 distinct CDR3 sequences in total; under 15% of them show up just once. About 12% of the sample is in the top ten clones. What this sample's time point label stands for: around 45 days after influenza vaccine administration. The data were obtained in a study of response to subunit inactivated influenza vaccine (dated by TCRdb to 2016 to 2019). With regard to the full study: Deep quantitative profiling of the T cell receptor repertoire was used in the study to follow responses to a trivalent subunit inactivated influenza vaccine. Paper-wide results and their limitations: The authors suggested that each seasonal influenza vaccination may recruit only a limited number of new T cells.

V is pared back by 3 bases and J by 4 bases, with 10 bases lying between the germline termini. The CDR3, from cysteine to phenylalanine, totals 14 residues. Only the CDR3 DNA stays, 42 bases, in frame from base 1. The V gene is TRBV12-3 or TRBV12-4 and the J gene is TRBJ2-1; TRBD1 is a possible D gene, resting on 6 matching bases. The receptor comes from a man aged 50 or older who received an inactivated influenza vaccine. Donor details come from another sample of the same person, matched by shared clones. The sequences come from PBMCs from blood, collected roughly 48 days after vaccination. The nucleotide sequence reads as follows: TGTGCCAGCAGTTTCCAGGGGTCATACAATGAGCAGTTCTTC. Its amino acids are CASSFQGSYNEQFF.